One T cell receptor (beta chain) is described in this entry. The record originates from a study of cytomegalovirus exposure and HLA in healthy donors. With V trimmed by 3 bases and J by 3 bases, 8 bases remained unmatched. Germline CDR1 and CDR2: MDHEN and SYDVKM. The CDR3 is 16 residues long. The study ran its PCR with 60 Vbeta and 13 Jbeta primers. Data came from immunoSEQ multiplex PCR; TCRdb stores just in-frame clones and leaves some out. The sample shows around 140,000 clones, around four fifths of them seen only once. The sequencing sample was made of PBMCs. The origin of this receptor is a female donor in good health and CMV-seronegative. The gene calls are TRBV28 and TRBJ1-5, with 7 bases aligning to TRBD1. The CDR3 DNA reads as TGTGCCAGCAGTTTCAAGGGGACAGTTCTCAATCAGCCCCAGCATTTT. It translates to CASSFKGTVLNQPQHF.